This T cell receptor beta chain was captured in a study of cytomegalovirus exposure and HLA in healthy donors. Study information: Around 180 million T cells yielded 100 million to 130 million unique TCR beta sequences, as an earlier analysis found.

Losses at the gene ends were 4 bases for V and 7 bases for J; bases not matched to a gene: 6. Per the germline V gene, CDR1 is SGHRS and CDR2 is YFSETQ. This CDR3 has 16 amino acids. A few counts support this clone. Antigen: not known. 13 Jbeta primers and 60 Vbeta primers were used for the PCR. Profiled with immunoSEQ multiplex PCR; TCRdb holds only in-frame clones, not every one. The repertoire holds around 160,000 clones, with approximately 71% as singletons. Whole-study results and caveats: Later work associated roughly 17,000 TCR beta sequences with HLA alleles at 0.05 false discovery rate. Specific recognition of CMV antigens was confirmed in vitro for three chains (all CMV-associated).

The origin of this receptor is a woman in her 40s in good health and CMV-seropositive. Sequenced sample: PBMCs. The V and J genes are TRBV5-1 and TRBJ2-2, with TRBD2 matching over 14 bases. CDR3 loop: CASSPGLAGEGGELFF. The CDR3 DNA reads as TGCGCCAGCAGCCCGGGACTAGCGGGAGAGGGCGGGGAGCTGTTTTTT.